The entry below describes one TCR beta chain. Its antigen is not identified. The study gave focal radiation plus ipilimumab CTLA-4 blockade to patients with chemo-refractory metastatic non-small-cell lung cancer. This specimen belongs to a study of radiotherapy plus CTLA-4 blockade in lung cancer. Study-level findings and limits: Blood TCR clones of tumor origin expanded after radiotherapy plus ipilimumab.

TCRdb's table, derived via immunoSEQ multiplex PCR, lists solely in-frame clones and lacks some. The repertoire has some 94,000 clones, roughly 80% of them found once; the top ten carry about 23%. In germline, CDR1 is SGHAT, CDR2 FQNNGV. V shed 5 bases and J 6 bases; nucleotides not matched to a gene: 5. The CDR3 spans 14 residues. The source was peripheral blood, collected from a patient treated with radiotherapy plus ipilimumab. The receptor was isolated from a human donor with non-small cell lung cancer that progressed on radiotherapy plus ipilimumab. The chain couples TRBV11-2 to TRBJ2-7; 12 bases agree with TRBD2. The CDR3 nucleotides are TGTGCCAGCAGCCCGACTAGCGGGAGTGGCGAGCAGTACGTC. It translates to CASSPTSGSGEQYV.